This T cell receptor (beta chain) was sequenced during a study of shared T cell receptors in the human thymus (dated by TCRdb to the early 2020s). General notes on the study: The study examined how self-reactive, shared T-cell receptor alpha chains are generated in the human thymus.

As concerns this clone: Its antigen is currently not known. Base qualities are not provided; no much larger clone lies one nucleotide away.

The germline V and J ends show losses of 4 bases and 2 bases respectively, and no gene match explains 12 bases of the junction. The CDR3 goes from the cysteine to the phenylalanine over 17 residues. The retained sequence is limited to the CDR3, 51 bases, with the frame set at the first base. Reading the germline V gene (reference sequence) gives CDR1 MNHEY and CDR2 SMNVEV. Libraries were prepared through the immunoSEQ multiplex PCR assay. Drawn from immuneACCESS, this table holds only the in-frame rearrangements with V and J called that TCRdb kept. Clones are partly lost; checked studies trace under half to an unresolved V gene and leave the rest unexplained. The sample table lists over 450,000 clones, about 80% of them with a count of one. Around 0.012% of the sample is in the top ten clones. The same data also went into a second study, on human thymus T cells. Reported in the second study: In Finland, the donors were immunologically healthy infants who were having open corrective cardiac surgery for congenital heart defects. Thymus tissue was collected as surgical resects that were removed during corrective cardiac surgery. Both the thymic and the peripheral blood repertoires appeared to show biased V and J gene segment usage. The related research reported highly overlapping thymic TCR repertoires among unrelated individuals. The study used under 10 infant thymus samples plus four related peripheral blood samples to characterize TCR alpha and beta repertoires. Donor ages ranging from roughly 7 to 250 days were recorded, and 5 or 6 male and two female infants were included in the cohort. Thymocytes were freed from the tissue by mechanical means and kept at -70 degrees C as pellets of about 9-30 million cells. Genomic DNA was extracted from frozen cell pellets with a QIAsymphony instrument. TCRB and TCRAD loci were amplified from a standardized quantity of quality-controlled genomic DNA using the immunoSEQ multiplex PCR assay. Amplicons spanned the V(D)J region at a length sufficient to cover the CDR3 and identify V and J genes. Through the commercial immunoSEQ service, the amplicons were sequenced on an Illumina platform. Primer bias and sequencing errors were corrected as previously described, and TCRAD and TCRB definitions were based on the IMGT database. Repertoires were analysed with immunoSEQ Analyzer 3.0 and VDJTools, covering basic statistics, V/J segment usage, diversity estimates, rarefaction and pairwise overlap. To estimate diversity, the Chao1, ChaoE, Efron-Thisted, Shannon and inverse Simpson indices were applied, and diversity was also estimated on datasets down-sampled to the smallest sample. Repertoire overlap used strict matching of CDR3 nucleotide sequence, V gene and J gene, with Jaccard-based multidimensional scaling clustering. On average, thymus samples gave 650,000 to 850,000 unique TCRB clonotypes, whereas blood samples gave about 84,000.

The sequenced material came from thymocytes. The TCR comes from a boy in the first two years of life with a congenital heart defect. Donor details come from another sample of the same person, matched by shared clones. The receptor chain draws on TRBV27 and TRBJ2-7, and 9 junction bases match TRBD2. The CDR3 corresponds to CASSWRGGGGRAYEQYF. The base sequence is TGTGCCAGCAGTTGGAGGGGGGGTGGCGGGAGGGCCTACGAGCAGTACTTC.